This T cell receptor (beta chain) originates from a study of cytomegalovirus exposure and HLA in healthy donors. Study-wide context: Assignment to the Caucasian-associated ancestry cluster applied to more than 75% of the 300 to 500 genotyped donors.

Comments on this clone: Its target is unknown.

PCR primers comprised 60 Vbeta and 13 Jbeta primers. Profiled with immunoSEQ multiplex PCR; TCRdb holds only in-frame clones, not every one. The table lists around 85,000 clones, roughly 80% of them singletons, with about 1.1% in the top ten. Between the trimmed V and J ends, which lost 2 bases and 1 base, there was a span of 14 bases. CDR1 is GTSNPN, CDR2 SVGIG, per germline (reference sequence). The CDR3 has 15 residues. Overall study findings and caveats: Further analysis was carried out later, and it showed several of the most significant clusters appearing linked to common viral pathogens.

This sequence joins TRBV30 and TRBJ1-1, with D tentatively TRBD1 (6 bases). This sequence originates from a male donor in good health and CMV-seronegative. The sample consisted of PBMCs. The CDR3 coding sequence is TGTGCCTGGAGTACCCGAACAGGGCCGAACACTGAAGCTTTCTTT. It is translated as CAWSTRTGPNTEAFF.